The present entry profiles one T cell receptor beta chain with its context. No antigen is known for it. A single base separates this from a much larger clone, so it may be a read error. The record originates from a study of CD8+CD57+ T cells in acquired aplastic anemia (dated by TCRdb to the late 2010s). For the wider study: DNA extracted from sorted CD4+ and CD8+ cells had a mean of about 3.3 ug, with a range of about 0.2 to 30 ug. CD8+CD57+ expansion was defined as frequency above the mean frequency observed in healthy subjects. The paper as a whole reports these results and caveats: Between patients and healthy controls, no significant difference in CD8+ Simpson's diversity was found (P=0.060). Roughly 30 CD8+ CDR3 sequences were shared between patients and controls but appeared highly expressed in patients and within their immunodominant clones.

Patients chosen for sequencing had shown expansion of CD8+CD57+ cells by flow cytometry. Every patient had a diagnosis of severe acquired aplastic anemia based on International Study of Aplastic Anemia and Agranulocytosis and Camitta criteria. Patients had received no therapy at the time of blood sampling. TCR repertoires of sorted CD4+ and CD8+ blood T cells from severe aplastic anemia patients and healthy subjects were deep-sequenced in the study. Patients were enrolled under clinicaltrials.gov protocols 00001620, 01623167, 00001397, 00071045, 00081523 and 00961064 in the USA. Ficoll-Paque density gradient centrifugation was used to isolate peripheral blood mononuclear cells. Before DNA was extracted, CD4+ and CD8+ T cells were sorted using either FACS or magnetic beads. The CDR3 covers 14 residues, taking in both the cysteine and the phenylalanine. Only the CDR3 DNA is retained, 42 bases long and in frame from the first base. The V and J ends are trimmed by 0 bases and 8 bases, leaving 11 bases between them. The germline V gene specifies MGHRA as CDR1 and YSYEKL as CDR2.

TCR beta VDJ combination and CDR3 sequence profiling used genomic DNA as the template. An Illumina HiSeq 2000 was used for TCR repertoire sequencing. On the authors' methods: TRBV/TRBJ rearrangement plots, CDR3 size and DJ length profiles, and Simpson's diversity index were used to evaluate the repertoires. The immunodominant clone was defined as the most abundant DNA sequence in deep sequencing data. CDR3 amino acid sequences were checked for sharing between subjects and were compared against published repertoires and the VDJdb database. TCRdb's own reprocessing of the public reads used fastp at Q25 and MiXCR and kept productive beta chains. All rows with the same CDR3 protein become a single entry with the most common DNA and genes. TCRdb's processing, not the authors' own work, is the source of the V and J calls. In this sample the table shows approximately 59,000 distinct CDR3 sequences, roughly 60% of which occur a single time. The ten largest clonotypes hold less than 20% of the sample.

The rearranged chain carries TRBV4-1 and TRBJ2-1; a confident D gene designation cannot be given. Sequencing was performed on sorted CD4+, CD8+, or CD8+CD57+ T cells (not recorded which) from PBMCs. The sequence was collected from a human donor with aplastic anemia. The nucleotides are TGCGCCAGCAGCCAAGAGGGCAAGGACGATGAGCAGTTCTTC. Its protein reads: CASSQEGKDDEQFF.